Listed below are T cell receptor beta chains from one sample, sequenced in a study of CD8 T cells in Susac syndrome. MiXCR, applied by TCRdb to the immunoSEQ multiplex PCR reads, yields one record per CDR3 protein. Of approximately 190,000 distinct CDR3 sequences listed, 95% are singletons. The sequenced material came from CD4+ T cells from PBMCs. All receptors derive from a human donor with Susac syndrome. Both conserved end residues are part of each CDR3. D genes are given only for firm matches. Rows give clone size only sometimes, using once, few, many, or a class for an expanded clone.

CDR3aa: CASSEPRGGKYQETQYF; CDR3nt: TGTGCCAGCAGTGAACCCCGTGGGGGGAAGTACCAAGAGACCCAGTACTTC; d_gene: .; j_gene: TRBJ2-5; abundance: .; v_gene: TRBV6-1
CDR3aa: CASDLQAGQPQHF; CDR3nt: TGTGCCAGTGATTTGCAGGCGGGTCAGCCCCAGCATTTT; d_gene: .; j_gene: TRBJ1-5; abundance: .; v_gene: TRBV19
CDR3aa: CASSRVNEQFF; CDR3nt: TGTGCCAGCAGCAGGGTAAATGAGCAGTTCTTC; d_gene: .; j_gene: TRBJ2-1; abundance: .; v_gene: TRBV6-2/TRBV6-3
CDR3aa: CASGINDEQFF; CDR3nt: TGTGCCAGCGGGATTAACGATGAGCAGTTCTTC; d_gene: .; j_gene: TRBJ2-1; abundance: few; v_gene: TRBV11-2
CDR3aa: CASSVATTVNYGYTF; CDR3nt: TGTGCCAGCAGCGTAGCTACGACAGTTAACTATGGCTACACCTTC; d_gene: .; j_gene: TRBJ1-2; abundance: .; v_gene: TRBV9
CDR3aa: CASSPRRVAEGATDTQYF; CDR3nt: TGTGCCAGCAGCCCCCGGCGCGTGGCTGAGGGGGCCACAGATACGCAGTATTTT; d_gene: TRBD1; j_gene: TRBJ2-3; abundance: .; v_gene: TRBV4-2
CDR3aa: CSVSDRATGELFF; CDR3nt: TGCAGCGTTTCGGACAGGGCAACCGGGGAGCTGTTTTTT; d_gene: TRBD1; j_gene: TRBJ2-2; abundance: .; v_gene: TRBV29-1
CDR3aa: CASSYDRAPEDTQYF; CDR3nt: TGCGCCAGCAGCTACGACAGGGCCCCAGAGGATACGCAGTATTTT; d_gene: TRBD1; j_gene: TRBJ2-3; abundance: .; v_gene: TRBV5-1
CDR3aa: CASSLAGGPSYEQYF; CDR3nt: TGTGCCAGCAGCTTAGCGGGGGGTCCCTCCTACGAGCAGTACTTC; d_gene: TRBD2; j_gene: TRBJ2-7; abundance: .; v_gene: TRBV11-2
CDR3aa: CASSQGSRDTEAFF; CDR3nt: TGTGCCAGCAGCCAAGGATCCCGGGACACTGAAGCTTTCTTT; d_gene: .; j_gene: TRBJ1-1; abundance: .; v_gene: TRBV3-1
CDR3aa: CASSMDRDGYTF; CDR3nt: TGTGCCAGTAGTATGGACAGGGACGGCTACACCTTC; d_gene: TRBD1; j_gene: TRBJ1-2; abundance: .; v_gene: TRBV19
CDR3aa: CASSRDGEAFF; CDR3nt: TGTGCCAGCAGTAGAGACGGTGAAGCTTTCTTT; d_gene: .; j_gene: TRBJ1-1; abundance: .; v_gene: TRBV6-2/TRBV6-3
CDR3aa: CASSRPGSSAFGYTF; CDR3nt: TGTGCCAGCAGCCGGCCGGGGTCATCTGCGTTTGGCTACACCTTC; d_gene: .; j_gene: TRBJ1-2; abundance: .; v_gene: TRBV6-5
CDR3aa: CSVEPSRGTEAFF; CDR3nt: TGCAGCGTTGAACCCTCCCGAGGGACTGAAGCTTTCTTT; d_gene: .; j_gene: TRBJ1-1; abundance: .; v_gene: TRBV29-1
CDR3aa: CSVGEPGHLASYEQYF; CDR3nt: TGCAGCGTTGGCGAACCGGGACACCTCGCCTCCTACGAGCAGTACTTC; d_gene: .; j_gene: TRBJ2-7; abundance: once; v_gene: TRBV29-1
CDR3aa: CASSQGFAGQGVLNEQFF; CDR3nt: TGTGCCAGCAGCCAAGGCTTTGCGGGACAGGGGGTTTTGAATGAGCAGTTCTTC; d_gene: TRBD1; j_gene: TRBJ2-1; abundance: .; v_gene: TRBV3-1
CDR3aa: CASSSVGETQYF; CDR3nt: TGTGCCAGCAGTTCAGTAGGAGAGACCCAGTACTTC; d_gene: .; j_gene: TRBJ2-5; abundance: .; v_gene: TRBV28
CDR3aa: CASSPRTATNYGYTF; CDR3nt: TGCGCCAGCAGCCCCCGGACGGCTACTAACTATGGCTACACCTTC; d_gene: .; j_gene: TRBJ1-2; abundance: .; v_gene: TRBV4-1
CDR3aa: CSVLLYGYTF; CDR3nt: TGCAGCGTTCTCCTATATGGCTACACCTTC; d_gene: .; j_gene: TRBJ1-2; abundance: .; v_gene: TRBV29-1
CDR3aa: CASSLLPGGTTTGELFF; CDR3nt: TGTGCCAGCAGCTTACTTCCGGGGGGGACTACCACCGGGGAGCTGTTTTTT; d_gene: TRBD2; j_gene: TRBJ2-2; abundance: .; v_gene: TRBV7-3
CDR3aa: CASSVGSFGANVLTF; CDR3nt: TGTGCCAGCAGCGTCGGCTCGTTCGGGGCCAACGTCCTGACTTTC; d_gene: .; j_gene: TRBJ2-6; abundance: .; v_gene: TRBV7-9
CDR3aa: CARRRASPTDTQYF; CDR3nt: TGTGCCCGGAGACGGGCCAGCCCCACAGATACGCAGTATTTT; d_gene: .; j_gene: TRBJ2-3; abundance: .; v_gene: TRBV30
CDR3aa: CASSPLGRGRSYEQYF; CDR3nt: TGTGCCAGCAGCCCCCTCGGGCGGGGGCGCTCCTACGAGCAGTACTTC; d_gene: .; j_gene: TRBJ2-7; abundance: .; v_gene: TRBV11-2
CDR3aa: CASSQDWGITGELFF; CDR3nt: TGCGCCAGCAGCCAAGATTGGGGGATCACCGGGGAGCTGTTTTTT; d_gene: .; j_gene: TRBJ2-2; abundance: .; v_gene: TRBV4-3
CDR3aa: CASSYLANTEAFF; CDR3nt: TGTGCCAGCAGTTACTTAGCGAACACTGAAGCTTTCTTT; d_gene: .; j_gene: TRBJ1-1; abundance: .; v_gene: TRBV6-5
CDR3aa: CSVGLAGSTDTQYF; CDR3nt: TGCAGCGTTGGCCTAGCGGGGAGCACAGATACGCAGTATTTT; d_gene: TRBD2; j_gene: TRBJ2-3; abundance: .; v_gene: TRBV29-1
CDR3aa: CATSRDVTDGELFF; CDR3nt: TGTGCCACCAGCAGAGATGTGACCGACGGGGAGCTGTTTTTT; d_gene: .; j_gene: TRBJ2-2; abundance: .; v_gene: TRBV15
CDR3aa: CASSLPDRHTGELFF; CDR3nt: TGTGCCAGCAGCCTCCCGGACAGGCACACCGGGGAGCTGTTTTTT; d_gene: TRBD1; j_gene: TRBJ2-2; abundance: .; v_gene: TRBV7-3
CDR3aa: CASSQSSGEYNEQFF; CDR3nt: TGTGCCAGCAGCCAGTCCAGCGGGGAGTACAATGAGCAGTTCTTC; d_gene: TRBD2; j_gene: TRBJ2-1; abundance: .; v_gene: TRBV3-1
CDR3aa: CASSLRDSSSYEQYF; CDR3nt: TGTGCCAGCAGCCTCCGGGACAGCAGCTCCTACGAGCAGTACTTC; d_gene: TRBD1; j_gene: TRBJ2-7; abundance: .; v_gene: TRBV6-5
CDR3aa: CASNDRETDTQYF; CDR3nt: TGTGCCAGCAACGACAGGGAAACAGATACGCAGTATTTT; d_gene: TRBD1; j_gene: TRBJ2-3; abundance: .; v_gene: TRBV7-9
CDR3aa: CSVVQGANTEAFF; CDR3nt: TGCAGCGTTGTGCAGGGGGCGAACACTGAAGCTTTCTTT; d_gene: TRBD1; j_gene: TRBJ1-1; abundance: .; v_gene: TRBV29-1
CDR3aa: CSVQGGANYGYTF; CDR3nt: TGCAGCGTACAAGGGGGCGCTAACTATGGCTACACCTTC; d_gene: TRBD1; j_gene: TRBJ1-2; abundance: once; v_gene: TRBV29-1
CDR3aa: CASSLLGQANTEAFF; CDR3nt: TGCGCCAGCAGCTTGCTAGGACAGGCGAACACTGAAGCTTTCTTT; d_gene: TRBD1; j_gene: TRBJ1-1; abundance: .; v_gene: TRBV5-1
CDR3aa: CAWSPRVFRGTGELFF; CDR3nt: TGTGCCTGGAGCCCTAGGGTCTTCAGGGGCACCGGGGAGCTGTTTTTT; d_gene: .; j_gene: TRBJ2-2; abundance: .; v_gene: TRBV30
CDR3aa: CSAEGTIYGYTF; CDR3nt: TGCAGTGCAGAGGGCACCATCTATGGCTACACCTTC; d_gene: .; j_gene: TRBJ1-2; abundance: .; v_gene: TRBV20-1
CDR3aa: CAWSGTGAGTEAFF; CDR3nt: TGTGCCTGGAGTGGGACAGGGGCTGGCACTGAAGCTTTCTTT; d_gene: TRBD1; j_gene: TRBJ1-1; abundance: .; v_gene: TRBV30
CDR3aa: CASSLAGGAEAFF; CDR3nt: TGTGCCAGCAGTTTAGCAGGGGGGGCTGAAGCTTTCTTT; d_gene: .; j_gene: TRBJ1-1; abundance: .; v_gene: TRBV12-3/TRBV12-4
CDR3aa: CASSLGAGQGFDEQYF; CDR3nt: TGCGCCAGCAGCTTGGGCGCGGGACAGGGATTCGACGAGCAGTACTTC; d_gene: TRBD1; j_gene: TRBJ2-7; abundance: .; v_gene: TRBV5-1
CDR3aa: CASSANLRDQYF; CDR3nt: TGTGCCAGCAGTGCCAACTTGCGGGACCAGTACTTC; d_gene: .; j_gene: TRBJ2-5; abundance: once; v_gene: TRBV2
CDR3aa: CAWSLRRPATSGAQFF; CDR3nt: TGTGCCTGGAGTCTCCGGAGGCCAGCAACTAGCGGGGCGCAGTTCTTC; d_gene: TRBD2; j_gene: TRBJ2-1; abundance: .; v_gene: TRBV30
CDR3aa: CASSQDRGNEQFF; CDR3nt: TGTGCCAGCAGCCAAGACAGGGGAAATGAGCAGTTCTTC; d_gene: TRBD1; j_gene: TRBJ2-1; abundance: .; v_gene: TRBV7-7
CDR3aa: CASSQDVGFHNSPLHF; CDR3nt: TGCGCCAGCAGCCAAGATGTCGGTTTCCATAATTCACCCCTCCACTTT; d_gene: .; j_gene: TRBJ1-6; abundance: .; v_gene: TRBV4-1
CDR3aa: CAWRTGQGVPDTQYF; CDR3nt: TGTGCCTGGAGGACCGGACAGGGCGTCCCAGATACGCAGTATTTT; d_gene: TRBD1; j_gene: TRBJ2-3; abundance: .; v_gene: TRBV30
CDR3aa: CASSQLAGGTSYEQYF; CDR3nt: TGCGCCAGCAGCCAACTCGCAGGGGGAACCTCCTACGAGCAGTACTTC; d_gene: TRBD1; j_gene: TRBJ2-7; abundance: .; v_gene: TRBV4-3
CDR3aa: CASRPLGQGSSGANVLTF; CDR3nt: TGTGCCAGCAGACCACTCGGACAGGGCTCCTCTGGGGCCAACGTCCTGACTTTC; d_gene: TRBD1; j_gene: TRBJ2-6; abundance: .; v_gene: TRBV7-9
CDR3aa: CASSSPRGQSLYEQYF; CDR3nt: TGTGCCAGCAGCTCCCCCCGCGGACAGAGCCTCTACGAGCAGTACTTC; d_gene: .; j_gene: TRBJ2-7; abundance: .; v_gene: TRBV7-8
CDR3aa: CSVADRKQETQYF; CDR3nt: TGCAGCGTTGCGGACAGGAAACAAGAGACCCAGTACTTC; d_gene: TRBD1; j_gene: TRBJ2-5; abundance: .; v_gene: TRBV29-1
CDR3aa: CSVASGTGSPYEQYF; CDR3nt: TGCAGCGTTGCTTCAGGGACAGGGTCTCCCTACGAGCAGTACTTC; d_gene: TRBD1; j_gene: TRBJ2-7; abundance: .; v_gene: TRBV29-1
CDR3aa: CAWSVPPGHVLTF; CDR3nt: TGTGCCTGGAGTGTACCCCCCGGTCACGTCCTGACTTTC; d_gene: .; j_gene: TRBJ2-6; abundance: once; v_gene: TRBV30